This T cell receptor (beta chain) is from a study of blood T cell repertoires in COVID-19. Assay: immunoSEQ multiplex PCR; the TCRdb copy retains only in-frame clones and omits some. In the table there are over 55,000 clones, about 82% of which are singletons. This CDR3 has 16 amino acids. The V gene end was trimmed by 1 base and the J gene end by 4 bases; junction bases not matched to a gene: 6. Germline V gene data show CDR1 as SEHNR and CDR2 as FQNEAQ (reference sequence). This rearrangement joins TRBV7-9 to TRBJ1-2; the match to TRBD1 covers 10 bases. The sequence derives from a human donor in a cohort sampled during active COVID-19. The sequenced sample consisted of peripheral blood. Written as DNA, the CDR3 is TGTGCCAGCAGCTTAGGACAGGGGGCTTTTACCTATGGCTACACCTTC. Its translation: CASSLGQGAFTYGYTF.